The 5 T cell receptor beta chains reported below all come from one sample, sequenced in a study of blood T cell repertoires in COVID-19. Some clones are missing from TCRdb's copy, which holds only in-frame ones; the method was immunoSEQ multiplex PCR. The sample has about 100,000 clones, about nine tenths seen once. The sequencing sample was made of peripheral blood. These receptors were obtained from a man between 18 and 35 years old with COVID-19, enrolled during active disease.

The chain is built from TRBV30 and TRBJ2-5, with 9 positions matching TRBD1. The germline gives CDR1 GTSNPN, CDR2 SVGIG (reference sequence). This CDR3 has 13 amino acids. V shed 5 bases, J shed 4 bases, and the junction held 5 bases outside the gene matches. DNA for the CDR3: TGTGCCTGGCGGACAGGGGAATCAGAGACCCAGTACTTC. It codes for CAWRTGESETQYF.

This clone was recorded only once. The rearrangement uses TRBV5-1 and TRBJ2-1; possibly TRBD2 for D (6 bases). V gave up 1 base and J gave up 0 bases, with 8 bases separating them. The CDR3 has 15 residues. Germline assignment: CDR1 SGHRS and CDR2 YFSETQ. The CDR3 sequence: CASSLNGGSYNEQFF. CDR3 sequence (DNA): TGCGCCAGCAGCTTGAACGGGGGCTCCTACAATGAGCAGTTCTTC.

CDR3 sequence reads: CASSQDLAGGPDWSYNEQFF. CDR3 nucleotides: TGCGCCAGCAGCCAAGATCTAGCGGGAGGGCCTGATTGGTCCTACAATGAGCAGTTCTTC. This sequence joins TRBV4-3 and TRBJ2-1, with 12 bases identical to TRBD2. Germline CDR1 and CDR2: LGHNA and YSLEER. V lost 0 bases and J lost 1; bases outside the gene matches: 10. CDR3 length equals 20 residues.

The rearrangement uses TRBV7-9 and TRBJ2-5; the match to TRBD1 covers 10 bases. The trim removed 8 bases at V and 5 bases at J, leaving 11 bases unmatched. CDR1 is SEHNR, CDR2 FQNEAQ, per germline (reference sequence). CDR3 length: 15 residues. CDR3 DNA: TGTGCCAGCCACTTATGGACAGGGGGAGGGGAGACCCAGTACTTC. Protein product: CASHLWTGGGETQYF. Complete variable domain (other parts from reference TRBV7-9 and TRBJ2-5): DTGVSQNPRHKITKRGQNVTFRCDPISEHNRLYWYRQTLGQGPEFLTYFQNEAQLEKSRLLSDRFSAERPKGSFSTLEIQRTEQGDSAMYLCASHLWTGGGETQYFGPGTRLLVL.

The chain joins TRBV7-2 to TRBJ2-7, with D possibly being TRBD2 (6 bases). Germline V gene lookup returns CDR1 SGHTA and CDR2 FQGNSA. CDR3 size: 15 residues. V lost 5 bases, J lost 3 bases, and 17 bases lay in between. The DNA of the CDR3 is TGTGCCAGCAGCCTAATATCGGGAGACGACTACGAGCAGTACTTC. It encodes CASSLISGDDYEQYF.